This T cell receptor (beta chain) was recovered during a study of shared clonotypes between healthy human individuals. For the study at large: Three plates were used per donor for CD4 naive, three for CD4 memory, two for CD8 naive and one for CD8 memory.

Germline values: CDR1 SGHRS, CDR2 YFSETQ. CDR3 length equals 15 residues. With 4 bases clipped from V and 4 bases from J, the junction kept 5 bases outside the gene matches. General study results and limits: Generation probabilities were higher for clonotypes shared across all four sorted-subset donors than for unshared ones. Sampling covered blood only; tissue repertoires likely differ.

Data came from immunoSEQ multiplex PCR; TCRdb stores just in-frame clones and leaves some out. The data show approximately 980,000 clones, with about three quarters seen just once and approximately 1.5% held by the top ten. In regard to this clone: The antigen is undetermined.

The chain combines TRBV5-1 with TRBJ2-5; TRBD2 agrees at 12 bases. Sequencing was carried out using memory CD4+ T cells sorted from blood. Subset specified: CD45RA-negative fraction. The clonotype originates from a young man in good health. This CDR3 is CASSEETSGRETQYF. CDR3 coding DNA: TGCGCCAGCAGCGAGGAGACTAGCGGGAGAGAGACCCAGTACTTC.